This is a list of T cell receptor beta chains from one sample in a study of CD4 T cells in relation to SARS-CoV-2 and coronaviruses. The assay was immunoSEQ multiplex PCR, and TCRdb's table has in-frame clones only and misses some. The data contain under 45,000 clones, more than 70% of them singletons. No cognate antigen is known for these TCRs. Sequences were obtained from naive CD4+ T cells from PBMCs, cultured in vitro. Receptor source: an adult with COVID-19. Each CDR3 is given with its conserved first and last residue. Each record gives: clone size, V gene, J gene, D gene, CDR3 DNA, CDR3 protein. The D gene is left open where the match is weak. Not every row has a clone size; where given, it reads once, few, many or a size class.

>few|TRBV7-9|TRBJ1-3|.
TGTGCCAGCAGCAATGAACAGGGAAACACCATATATTTT
CASSNEQGNTIYF
>.|TRBV21-1|TRBJ2-1|.
TGTGCCAGCAGCAAGGGGGGGGTCAGACGGAGCTATGAGCAGTTCTTC
CASSKGGVRRSYEQFF
>.|TRBV5-5|TRBJ2-7|.
TGTGCCAGCAGCCTGGGACCGACAAGCTCCTACGAGCAGTACTTC
CASSLGPTSSYEQYF
>.|TRBV18|TRBJ2-6|.
TGTGCCAGCTCACCACCGGTTGGCTCTGGGGCCAACGTCCTGACTTTC
CASSPPVGSGANVLTF
>.|TRBV6-6|TRBJ1-5|.
TGTGCCAGCAGGGTCGACAGAAATAGCAATCAGCCCCAGCATTTT
CASRVDRNSNQPQHF
>.|TRBV29-1|TRBJ2-1|.
TGCAGCGTTGGGAGGGACGGATACAATGAGCAGTTCTTC
CSVGRDGYNEQFF
>.|TRBV7-8|TRBJ2-1|.
TGTGCCAGCAGCTTGATAGTGACACTGGATGAGCAGTTCTTC
CASSLIVTLDEQFF
>.|TRBV14|TRBJ2-5|TRBD1
TGTGCCAGCAGCCTACTAGCCGGGACAGGCCAAGAGACCCAGTACTTC
CASSLLAGTGQETQYF
>.|TRBV19|TRBJ1-5|TRBD1
TGTGCCAGTAGTCCCGGGACAGACCTTTACAATCAGCCCCAGCATTTT
CASSPGTDLYNQPQHF
>.|TRBV3-1/TRBV3-2|TRBJ2-1|.
TGTGCCAGCAGCCAAAGGCAGGGTGGTAATGAGCAGTTCTTC
CASSQRQGGNEQFF
>.|TRBV20-1|TRBJ2-5|.
TGCAGTGCTAGACAAGAAGAGACCCAGTACTTC
CSARQEETQYF
>.|TRBV7-3|TRBJ2-3|.
TGTGCCAGCAGCTTACATGGCACAGATATGCAGTATTTT
CASSLHGTDMQYF
>.|TRBV27|TRBJ2-7|.
TGTGCCAGCAGTTTAGCAGGGTCTAACGAGCAGTACTTC
CASSLAGSNEQYF
>.|TRBV5-1|TRBJ2-5|.
TGCGCCAGCAGCCCCCAACCATGGGGGAGCAAGACCCAGTACTTC
CASSPQPWGSKTQYF
>once|TRBV19|TRBJ2-2|.
TGTGCCAGTAGTATATATTTGGGGGGGAACACCGGGGAGCTGTTTTTT
CASSIYLGGNTGELFF
>.|TRBV19|TRBJ1-4|TRBD1
TGTGCCAGTAGTATACAGGGGGCAAAGGAAAAACTGTTTTTT
CASSIQGAKEKLFF
>.|TRBV10-1|TRBJ1-2|.
TGCGCCAGCAGTTTGGACAGACACAACTATGGCTACACCTTC
CASSLDRHNYGYTF
>.|TRBV3-1/TRBV3-2|TRBJ1-5|.
TGTGCCAGCAGCCCAAGGGCTGGCAATCAGCCCCAGCATTTT
CASSPRAGNQPQHF
>.|TRBV28|TRBJ2-4|.
TGTGCCAGCAAGGGAAGGGGGGAAGCCAAAAACATTCAGTACTTC
CASKGRGEAKNIQYF
>.|TRBV20-1|TRBJ2-1|.
TGCAGTGCTAGGCGAGACAATGAGCAGTTCTTC
CSARRDNEQFF
>.|TRBV7-9|TRBJ2-2|.
TGTGCCAGCAGCTTGGGGGAGCTGTTTTTT
CASSLGELFF
>.|TRBV19|TRBJ1-6|.
TGTGCCAGTAGTACCCGGGACCGCGCTCCAGGGTCACCCCTCCACTTT
CASSTRDRAPGSPLHF
>.|TRBV13|TRBJ1-6|.
TGTGCCAGCAGCTTAGGCCTTGAGGAACTGAACTATAATTCACCCCTCCACTTT
CASSLGLEELNYNSPLHF
>few|TRBV9|TRBJ1-6|TRBD1
TGTGCCAGCAGCTTCGGGACAGGGCTCTCACCCCTCCACTTT
CASSFGTGLSPLHF